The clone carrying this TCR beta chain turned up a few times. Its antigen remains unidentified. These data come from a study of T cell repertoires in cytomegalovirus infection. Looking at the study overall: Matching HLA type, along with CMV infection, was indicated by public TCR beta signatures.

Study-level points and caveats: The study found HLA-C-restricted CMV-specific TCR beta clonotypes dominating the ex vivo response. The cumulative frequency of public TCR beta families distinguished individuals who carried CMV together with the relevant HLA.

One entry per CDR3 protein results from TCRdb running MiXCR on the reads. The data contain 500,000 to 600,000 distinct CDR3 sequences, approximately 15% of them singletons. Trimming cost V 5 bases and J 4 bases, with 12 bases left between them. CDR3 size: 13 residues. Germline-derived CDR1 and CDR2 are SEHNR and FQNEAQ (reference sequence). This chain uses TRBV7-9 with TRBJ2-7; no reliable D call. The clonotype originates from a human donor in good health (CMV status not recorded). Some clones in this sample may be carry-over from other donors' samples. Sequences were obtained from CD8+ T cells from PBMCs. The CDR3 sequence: CASSPPPKYEQYF. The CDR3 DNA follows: TGTGCCAGCAGCCCCCCCCCCAAGTACGAGCAGTACTTC.